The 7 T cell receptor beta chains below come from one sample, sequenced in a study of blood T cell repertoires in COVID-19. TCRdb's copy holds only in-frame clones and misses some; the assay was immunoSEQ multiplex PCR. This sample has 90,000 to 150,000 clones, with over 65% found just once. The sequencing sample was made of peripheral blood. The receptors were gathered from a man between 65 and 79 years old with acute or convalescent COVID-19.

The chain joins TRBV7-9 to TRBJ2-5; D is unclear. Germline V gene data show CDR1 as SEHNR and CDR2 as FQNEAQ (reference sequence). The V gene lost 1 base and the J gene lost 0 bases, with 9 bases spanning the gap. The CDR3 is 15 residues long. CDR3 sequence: CASSLVHAYQETQYF. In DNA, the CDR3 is TGTGCCAGCAGCTTAGTTCACGCGTACCAAGAGACCCAGTACTTC.

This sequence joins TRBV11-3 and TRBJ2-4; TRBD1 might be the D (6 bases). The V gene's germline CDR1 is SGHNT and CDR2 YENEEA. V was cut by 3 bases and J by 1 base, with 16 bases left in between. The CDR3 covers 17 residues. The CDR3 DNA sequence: TGTGCCAGCAGCTTCTTTCAGGGGCCTGCGGCCAAAAACATTCAGTACTTC. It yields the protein CASSFFQGPAAKNIQYF.

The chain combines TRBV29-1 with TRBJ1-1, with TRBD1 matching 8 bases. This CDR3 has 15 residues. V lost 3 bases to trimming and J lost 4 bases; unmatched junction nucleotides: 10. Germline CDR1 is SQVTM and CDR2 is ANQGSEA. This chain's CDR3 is CSVDPGGKRGTEAFF. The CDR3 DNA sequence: TGCAGCGTTGACCCAGGGGGCAAAAGAGGCACTGAAGCTTTCTTT.

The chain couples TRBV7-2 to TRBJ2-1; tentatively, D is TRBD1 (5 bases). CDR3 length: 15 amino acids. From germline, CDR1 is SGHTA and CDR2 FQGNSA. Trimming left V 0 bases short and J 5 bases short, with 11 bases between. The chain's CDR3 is CASSLAQTAHNEQFF. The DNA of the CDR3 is TGTGCCAGCAGCTTAGCGCAGACAGCGCACAATGAGCAGTTCTTC.

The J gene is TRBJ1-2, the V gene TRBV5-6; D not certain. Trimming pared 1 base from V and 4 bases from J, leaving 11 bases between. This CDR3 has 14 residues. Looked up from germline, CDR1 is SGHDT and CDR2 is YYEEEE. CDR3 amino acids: CASSLYGGSYGYTF. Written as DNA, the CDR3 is TGTGCCAGCAGCTTGTATGGCGGAAGCTATGGCTACACCTTC.

This CDR3 reads CASSPRTQGLERKHQPQHF. CDR3 DNA: TGTGCCAGCAGCCCAAGAACACAGGGGCTTGAAAGGAAACATCAGCCCCAGCATTTT. The V call is TRBV3-1 (or the pseudogene TRBV3-2), the J call TRBJ1-5, with 7 bases identical to TRBD1. CDR1 is LGHDT and CDR2 is YNNKEL in the germline V gene (reference sequence). The CDR3 loop spans 19 amino acids. The J segment lost 5 bases and the V segment lost 4 bases, leaving 20 bases of the junction unmatched.

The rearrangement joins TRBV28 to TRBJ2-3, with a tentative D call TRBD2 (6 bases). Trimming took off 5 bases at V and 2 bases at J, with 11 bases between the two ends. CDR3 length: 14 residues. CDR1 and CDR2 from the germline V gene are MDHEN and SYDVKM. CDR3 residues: CASSPGLNTDTQYF. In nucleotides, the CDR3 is TGTGCCAGCAGTCCGGGACTGAACACAGATACGCAGTATTTT.